This T cell receptor (beta chain) is drawn from a study of identical twins. This clonotype was picked up a small number of times. Antigen: not known. TCRdb processed the 5' RACE reads anew with MiXCR; each CDR3 protein has one entry. The sample has 450,000 or so distinct CDR3 sequences; 14% are singletons. Points from the study as a whole: Abundant beta clonotypes from cord blood bore fewer insertions; memory repertoires lacked this pattern. The study found excess low generation probability among twin-shared out-of-frame alpha sequences. Within monozygotic twins, out-of-frame TCR alpha sharing was underestimated by the models.

This sample also belongs to another study, concerning yellow fever vaccine responses in identical twins. That report notes: Reportedly, twins showed a vaccine T cell response that looked partly convergent and partly personalized.

Sequencing used CD4+ T cells sorted from blood. The clonotype was recovered from a woman aged 18-29 years in good health.

Here the CDR3 DNA reads TGTGCCAGCAGCCAAGATTTAGGAGGAAGCTACGAGCAGTACTTC. It encodes CASSQDLGGSYEQYF. The chain uses TRBV14 and TRBJ2-7, with D possibly TRBD2 on 5 matching bases. Trimming removed 0 bases from V and 3 bases from J, with 12 bases in between. The CDR3 is 15 residues long. Looked up from germline, CDR1 is SGHDN and CDR2 is FVKESK. The whole variable domain, remainder taken from reference TRBV14 and TRBJ2-7, is EAGVTQFPSHSVIEKGQTVTLRCDPISGHDNLYWYRRVMGKEIKFLLHFVKESKQDESGMPNNRFLAERTGGTYSTLKVQPAELEDSGVYFCASSQDLGGSYEQYFGPGTRLTVT.